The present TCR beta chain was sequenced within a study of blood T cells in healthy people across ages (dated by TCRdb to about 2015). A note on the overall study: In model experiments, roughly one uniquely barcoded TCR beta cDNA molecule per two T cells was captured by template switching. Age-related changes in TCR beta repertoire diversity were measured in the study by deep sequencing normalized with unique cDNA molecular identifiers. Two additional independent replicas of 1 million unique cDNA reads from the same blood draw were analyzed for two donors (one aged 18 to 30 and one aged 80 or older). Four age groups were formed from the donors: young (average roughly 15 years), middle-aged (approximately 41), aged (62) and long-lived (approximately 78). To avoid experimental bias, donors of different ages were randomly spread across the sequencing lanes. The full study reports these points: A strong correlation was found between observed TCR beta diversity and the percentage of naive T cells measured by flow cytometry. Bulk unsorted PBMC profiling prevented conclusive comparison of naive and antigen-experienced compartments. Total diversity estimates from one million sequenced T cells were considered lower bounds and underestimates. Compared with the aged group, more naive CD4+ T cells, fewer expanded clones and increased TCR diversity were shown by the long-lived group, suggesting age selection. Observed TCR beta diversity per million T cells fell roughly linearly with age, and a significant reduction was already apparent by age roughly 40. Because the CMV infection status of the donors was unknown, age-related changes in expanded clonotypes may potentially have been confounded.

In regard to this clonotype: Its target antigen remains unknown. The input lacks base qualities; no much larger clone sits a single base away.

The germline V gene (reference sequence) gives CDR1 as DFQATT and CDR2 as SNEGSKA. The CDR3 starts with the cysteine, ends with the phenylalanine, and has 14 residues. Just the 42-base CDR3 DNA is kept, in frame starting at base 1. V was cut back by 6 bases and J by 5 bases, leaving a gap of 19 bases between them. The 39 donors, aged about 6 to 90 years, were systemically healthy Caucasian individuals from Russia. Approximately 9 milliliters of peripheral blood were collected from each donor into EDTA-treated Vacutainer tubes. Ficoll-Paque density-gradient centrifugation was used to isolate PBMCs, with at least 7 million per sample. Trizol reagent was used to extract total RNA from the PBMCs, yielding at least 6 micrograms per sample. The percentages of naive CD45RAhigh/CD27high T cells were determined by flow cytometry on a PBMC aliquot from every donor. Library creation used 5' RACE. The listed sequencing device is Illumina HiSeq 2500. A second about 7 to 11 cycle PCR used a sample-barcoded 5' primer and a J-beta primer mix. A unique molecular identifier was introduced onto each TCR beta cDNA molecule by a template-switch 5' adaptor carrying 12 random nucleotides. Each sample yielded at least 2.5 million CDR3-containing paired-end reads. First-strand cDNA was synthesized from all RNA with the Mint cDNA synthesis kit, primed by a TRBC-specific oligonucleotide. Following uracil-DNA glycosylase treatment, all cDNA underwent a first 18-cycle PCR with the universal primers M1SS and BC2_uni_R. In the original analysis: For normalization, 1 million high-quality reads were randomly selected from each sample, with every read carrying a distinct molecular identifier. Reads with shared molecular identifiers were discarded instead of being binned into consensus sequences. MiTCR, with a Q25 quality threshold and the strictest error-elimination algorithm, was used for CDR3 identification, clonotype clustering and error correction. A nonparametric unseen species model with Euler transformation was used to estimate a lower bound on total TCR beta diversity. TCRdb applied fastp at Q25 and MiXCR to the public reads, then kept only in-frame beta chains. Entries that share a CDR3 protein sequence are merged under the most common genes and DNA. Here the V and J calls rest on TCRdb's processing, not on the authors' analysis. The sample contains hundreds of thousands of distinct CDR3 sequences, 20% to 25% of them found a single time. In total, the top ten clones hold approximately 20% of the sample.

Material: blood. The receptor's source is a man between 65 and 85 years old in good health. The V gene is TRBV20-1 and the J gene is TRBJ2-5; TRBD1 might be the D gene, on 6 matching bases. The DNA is TGCAGTGCACCGCCTTACAGGGCCCCGGAGACCCAGTACTTC. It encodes CSAPPYRAPETQYF.